The next 3 T cell receptor beta chains were all read from a single sample in a study of cytomegalovirus exposure and HLA in healthy donors. Generated by immunoSEQ multiplex PCR, the TCRdb table keeps only in-frame clones and is missing some. In the table there are about 160,000 clones, less than 90% of which are singletons. Sequenced material: PBMCs. Receptor source: a woman aged 25-40 years in good health and CMV-seronegative.

With regard to this clone: Other DNA sequences in this sample translate to the same CDR3. This chain joins TRBV9 and TRBJ1-1; the D gene is possibly TRBD1 (5 bases). The CDR3 spans 13 residues. The V end lost 0 bases, the J end lost 5 bases, and 8 bases lay between the germline ends. Looked up from germline, CDR1 is SGDLS and CDR2 is YYNGEE. DNA of the CDR3: TGTGCCAGCAGCGTAGTTCAGGGTACTGAAGCTTTCTTT. Translation: CASSVVQGTEAFF.

This clone came up a few times. V and J are TRBV6-1 and TRBJ2-7; 7 bases are shared with TRBD1. With 4 bases clipped from V and 4 bases from J, the junction kept 7 bases outside the gene matches. The germline gives CDR1 MNHNS, CDR2 SASEGT. The length of the CDR3 is 14 residues. CDR3 nucleotide sequence: TGTGCCAGCAGTGGACAGGGTGGAGCGTACGAGCAGTACTTC. Protein product: CASSGQGGAYEQYF.

The gene calls are TRBV11-2 and TRBJ1-2, with D perhaps matching TRBD1 (5 bases). Germline CDR1 and CDR2: SGHAT and FQNNGV. The CDR3 has 14 amino acids. Trimming stripped 4 bases from V and 2 bases from J, with 11 bases between. CDR3 sequence (DNA): TGTGCCAGCAGCTCCGGGACTCAAAACTATGGCTACACCTTC. Residues: CASSSGTQNYGYTF.